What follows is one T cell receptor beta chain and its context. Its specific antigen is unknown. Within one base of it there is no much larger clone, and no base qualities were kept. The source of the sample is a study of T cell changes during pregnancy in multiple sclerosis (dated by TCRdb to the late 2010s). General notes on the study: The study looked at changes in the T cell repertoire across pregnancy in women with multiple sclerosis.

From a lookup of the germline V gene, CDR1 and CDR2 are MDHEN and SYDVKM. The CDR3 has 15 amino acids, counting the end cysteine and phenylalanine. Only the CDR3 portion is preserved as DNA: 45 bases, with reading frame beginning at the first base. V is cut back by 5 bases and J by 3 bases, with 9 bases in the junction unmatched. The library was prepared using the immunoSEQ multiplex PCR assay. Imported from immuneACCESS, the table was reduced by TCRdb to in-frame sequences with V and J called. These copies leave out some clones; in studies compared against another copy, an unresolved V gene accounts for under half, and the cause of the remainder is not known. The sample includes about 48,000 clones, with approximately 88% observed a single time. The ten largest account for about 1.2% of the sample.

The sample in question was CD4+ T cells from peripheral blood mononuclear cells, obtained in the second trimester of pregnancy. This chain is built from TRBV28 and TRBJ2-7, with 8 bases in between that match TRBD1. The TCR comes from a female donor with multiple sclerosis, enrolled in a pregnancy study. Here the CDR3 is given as CASSGADRVNYEQYF. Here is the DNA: TGTGCCAGCAGTGGGGCGGACAGGGTGAACTACGAGCAGTACTTC.